These 28 T cell receptor beta chains were sequenced from one sample in a study of control samples from healthy donors and cancer patients. The protocol was immunoSEQ multiplex PCR, while the TCRdb copy is restricted to in-frame clones and leaves out a portion. The sample holds roughly 100,000 clones; roughly nine tenths are singletons and the top ten take roughly 0.9%. The sequenced sample consisted of blood. Source of these receptors: a woman under 40 in good health.

V gene TRBV27 combines with J gene TRBJ1-2, with TRBD1 identical over 12 bases. The CDR3 is made up of 17 amino acids. V dropped 0 bases and J dropped 5; count of bases not matched to a gene: 7. Looked up from germline, CDR1 is MNHEY and CDR2 is SMNVEV (reference sequence). The CDR3 loop is CASSLSVGTGGNYGYTF. The DNA for the CDR3 is TGTGCCAGCAGTTTATCAGTGGGGACAGGGGGCAATTATGGCTACACCTTC.

The chain couples TRBV4-1 to TRBJ2-7; 10 nucleotides align to TRBD1. The CDR3 runs 20 residues. Trimming at V came to 1 base and at J to 7 bases, leaving 22 bases not matched to a gene. CDR1 is MGHRA, CDR2 YSYEKL, per germline. This CDR3 reads CASSQGLGHIAGTGDDEQYF. The CDR3 coding sequence is TGCGCCAGCAGCCAAGGACTCGGTCATATCGCGGGGACAGGGGATGATGAGCAGTACTTC.

This sequence joins TRBV14 and TRBJ2-7; perhaps TRBD1 as D (6 bases). Per the germline V gene, CDR1 is SGHDN and CDR2 is FVKESK. CDR3 length equals 13 residues. Trimming took 4 bases from V and 5 from J, leaving 12 bases between them. The CDR3 is CASSRSTGNEQYF. CDR3 nucleotides: TGTGCCAGCAGCCGATCTACAGGGAACGAGCAGTACTTC.

About this clone: The junction departs from germline at one end; a sequencing error may be responsible. The V call is TRBV6-1, the J call TRBJ1-1, with 8 bases that match TRBD1. Germline CDR1 MNHNS, CDR2 SASEGT. The CDR3 runs to 15 residues. DNA of the CDR3: TGTGCCAGCAGGGAAGACAGGGGATCGAACACTGAAGCTTTCTTT. It specifies CASREDRGSNTEAFF.

The chain recombines TRBV20-1 with TRBJ1-6; the D gene is possibly TRBD1 (6 bases). CDR3 length: 15 amino acids. Trimming shortened V by 3 bases and J by 0 bases, and 9 bases separated the two germline ends. Germline assignment: CDR1 DFQATT and CDR2 SNEGSKA (reference sequence). The CDR3 loop reads CSASGGSSYNSPLHF. As DNA, the CDR3 is TGCAGTGCTAGTGGGGGCAGCTCCTATAATTCACCCCTCCACTTT.

The chain recombines TRBV19 with TRBJ1-5, with D perhaps matching TRBD1 (5 bases). Germline CDR1 reads LNHDA; CDR2 reads SQIVND (reference sequence). This CDR3 is built from 15 residues. With 3 bases removed from V and 1 base from J, the gap between germline ends came to 10 bases. In nucleotides, the CDR3 is TGTGCCAGTAGTATGGGACTCGGGAGCAATCAGCCCCAGCATTTT. Translating gives CASSMGLGSNQPQHF.

This clone occurred once. The V gene is TRBV27, the J gene TRBJ1-2; no reliable D call. The germline V gene has CDR1 MNHEY and CDR2 SMNVEV (reference sequence). V lost 6 bases, J lost 1 base, and 15 bases lay in between. This CDR3 comprises 15 residues. CDR3 coding DNA: TGTGCCAGCAGCCCTTGGGCGACCGGTAACTATGGCTACACCTTC. It translates to CASSPWATGNYGYTF.

The V call is TRBV18, the J call TRBJ2-3, with D possibly matching TRBD2 (5 bases). CDR3 size: 14 residues. Germline V gene lookup returns CDR1 KGHSH and CDR2 LQKENI. V lost 3 bases to trimming and J lost 2 bases, with 9 bases between them. CDR3 DNA: TGTGCCAGCTCACCGGAGGCAGCCACAGATACGCAGTATTTT. Protein sequence: CASSPEAATDTQYF.

The CDR3 here is CASSLGSYGDSPLHF. CDR3 nucleotide sequence: TGTGCCAGCAGCTTAGGGTCTTACGGTGATTCACCCCTCCACTTT. This chain uses TRBV7-3 with TRBJ1-6; unclear D gene. There are 15 residues in the CDR3. Trimming removed 2 bases from V and 8 bases from J, with 13 bases in between. Germline-derived CDR1 and CDR2 are SGHTA and FQGTGA.

This clone has a single count. The chain is built from TRBV4-1 and TRBJ2-7; tentatively, D is TRBD1 (6 bases). The CDR3 covers 16 residues. Germline V gives CDR1 MGHRA, CDR2 YSYEKL. Trimming left V 1 base short and J 2 bases short, with 15 bases between. The CDR3 is CASSQAGTQSPYEQYF. In DNA form, the CDR3 reads TGCGCCAGCAGCCAAGCTGGGACACAAAGTCCCTACGAGCAGTACTTC.

V usage is TRBV5-6 and J usage is TRBJ2-3; 9 nucleotides line up with TRBD2. Trimming at V came to 2 bases and at J to 0 bases, leaving 7 bases not matched to a gene. Germline V gene data show CDR1 as SGHDT and CDR2 as YYEEEE. The CDR3 runs to 17 residues. CDR3 sequence: CASSLSSGGWSTDTQYF. The CDR3 bases are TGTGCCAGCAGCTTAAGTAGCGGGGGATGGAGCACAGATACGCAGTATTTT.

This rearrangement joins TRBV14 to TRBJ2-2; possibly TRBD2 for D (6 bases). There are 14 residues in the CDR3. With 4 bases removed from V and 6 bases from J, the gap between germline ends came to 12 bases. Germline-derived CDR1 and CDR2 are SGHDN and FVKESK. CDR3 nucleotides: TGTGCCAGCAGCCCTCGACTAGTCCCCGGGGAGCTGTTTTTT. Translated: CASSPRLVPGELFF.

V and J are TRBV11-2 and TRBJ1-1, with D possibly TRBD1 on 5 matching bases. Germline V CDR1 and CDR2: SGHAT, FQNNGV. The V gene lost 8 bases and the J gene lost 2 bases, with 12 bases spanning the gap. The CDR3 has 13 residues. The CDR3 bases are TGTGCCAGCGCGGGACTGATAAACACTGAAGCTTTCTTT. Translation: CASAGLINTEAFF.

This chain links TRBV7-3 with TRBJ1-4; D gene unclear. Trimming pared 1 base from V and 0 bases from J, leaving 9 bases between. CDR3 length: 16 amino acids. From germline, CDR1 is SGHTA and CDR2 FQGTGA. As DNA, the CDR3 is TGTGCCAGCAGCTTAAACGGGTTTGCAACTAATGAAAAACTGTTTTTT. It encodes CASSLNGFATNEKLFF.

As concerns this clone: The junction shows a germline mismatch at one end, possibly a read error. V and J are TRBV2 and TRBJ2-2; D not certain. The CDR3 is 13 amino acids. CDR1 is SNHLY, CDR2 FYNNEI, per germline. For the CDR3, the DNA is TGTGCCAGCAGTGATGAGAACGCCGGGGAGCTGTTTTTT. This sequence encodes CASSDENAGELFF. Combining the CDR3 with reference TRBV2 and TRBJ2-2 gives the whole variable domain EPEVTQTPSHQVTQMGQEVILRCVPISNHLYFYWYRQILGQKVEFLVSFYNNEISEKSEIFDDQFSVERPDGSNFTLKIRSTKLEDSAMYFCASSDENAGELFFGEGSRLTVL.

This clone was seen once. V gene TRBV7-8 combines with J gene TRBJ1-4; D possibly corresponds to TRBD1 (5 bases). Between the trimmed V and J ends, which lost 0 bases and 0 bases, there was a span of 20 bases. This CDR3 comprises 20 residues. The germline CDR1 and CDR2 sequences are SGHVS and FQNEAQ. The CDR3 sequence: CASSLALGIGVRTTNEKLFF. The CDR3 region has the DNA TGTGCCAGCAGCTTAGCCCTGGGGATAGGGGTCCGGACAACTAATGAAAAACTGTTTTTT.

J is TRBJ2-7 and V is TRBV4-2, with 9 bases that match TRBD1. The germline gives CDR1 LGHNA, CDR2 YNFKEQ. The J segment lost 0 bases and the V segment lost 0 bases, leaving 9 bases of the junction unmatched. This CDR3 has 18 amino acids. The CDR3: CASSQDNSGTGLSYEQYF. CDR3 nucleotides: TGTGCCAGCAGCCAAGATAACTCCGGGACAGGGCTCTCCTACGAGCAGTACTTC.

The chain carries TRBV11-3 and TRBJ2-7; D is uncertain. Trimming took 5 bases from V and 1 from J, leaving 12 bases between them. The CDR3 totals 14 residues. CDR1 and CDR2 from the germline V gene are SGHNT and YENEEA. CDR3 loop: CASSPSTESYEQYF. For the CDR3, the DNA is TGTGCCAGCAGCCCTTCGACCGAATCCTACGAGCAGTACTTC.

The chain employs TRBV24-1 and TRBJ1-2; D gene unclear. The CDR3 has 12 amino acids. The V gene lost 7 bases and the J gene lost 5 bases, with 10 bases spanning the gap. The germline V gene has CDR1 KGHDR and CDR2 SFDVKD. Here the CDR3 DNA reads TGTGCCACCAGCTCGACACCATATGGCTACACCTTC. This encodes CATSSTPYGYTF.

The V call is TRBV7-9, the J call TRBJ1-6, with 7 positions matching TRBD1. Germline V gives CDR1 SEHNR, CDR2 FQNEAQ (reference sequence). V was pared by 4 bases and J by 0 bases, with 6 bases of the junction left unmatched. This CDR3 spans 17 amino acids. In nucleotides, the CDR3 is TGTGCCAGCAGCTCCTCGACAGGGAGCTCCTATAATTCACCCCTCCACTTT. Its protein is CASSSSTGSSYNSPLHF.

The chain couples TRBV7-3 to TRBJ2-1, with a tentative D call TRBD2 (7 bases). Germline CDR1 and CDR2: SGHTA and FQGTGA. Trimming left V 0 bases short and J 5 bases short, with 11 bases between. The CDR3 loop spans 15 amino acids. The CDR3 loop is CASSLTAGAHNEQFF. The CDR3, as DNA: TGTGCCAGCAGCTTAACGGCGGGGGCCCACAATGAGCAGTTCTTC.

This chain joins TRBV12-3 or TRBV12-4 and TRBJ2-7, with D hard to call. This CDR3 region has 12 residues. Trimming pared 5 bases from V and 5 bases from J, leaving 10 bases between. CDR3 sequence (DNA): TGTGCCAGCAGTACTGGGTGGAACGAGCAGTACTTC. This translates into CASSTGWNEQYF.

The chain joins TRBV30 to TRBJ1-2; D perhaps matches TRBD1 (6 bases). CDR1 is GTSNPN and CDR2 is SVGIG in the germline V gene (reference sequence). The CDR3 length is 14 residues. V lost 1 base to trimming and J lost 8 bases, with 17 bases between them. The CDR3 spells CAWSGLAGVEGYTF. For the CDR3, the DNA is TGTGCCTGGAGTGGATTAGCAGGGGTTGAGGGCTACACCTTC.

This clone was seen only once. This rearrangement joins TRBV6-5 to TRBJ1-2; 8 positions agree with TRBD1. Trimming cost V 2 bases and J 7 bases; bases outside gene matches: 9. The CDR3 length is 15 residues. Germline CDR1 MNHEY, CDR2 SVGAGI. In DNA form, the CDR3 reads TGTGCCAGCAGTTACCTTGGACAGGGCGGGTTTGGCTACACCTTC. This codes for CASSYLGQGGFGYTF.

This clone showed up just a few times. The rearrangement links TRBV23-1 to TRBJ2-7; D unresolved. TRBV23-1 is noted as an ORF with a role that remains uncertain. CDR3 size: 13 residues. The germline V and J ends were trimmed by 0 bases and 2 bases, with 5 bases remaining between them. CDR3 nucleotide sequence: TGCGCCAGCAGTCAATCACAAACCTACGAGCAGTACTTC. This codes for CASSQSQTYEQYF.

CDR3 sequence reads: CASIRGQVNSPLHF. CDR3 DNA sequence: TGTGCCAGCATACGCGGACAGGTTAATTCACCCCTCCACTTT. The chain joins TRBV2 to TRBJ1-6, with 7 bases matching TRBD1. The CDR3 contains 14 residues. Germline V CDR1 and CDR2: SNHLY, FYNNEI. After removal of 7 bases from V and 6 bases from J, the junction contained 6 bases not matched to a gene.

The chain combines TRBV7-2 with TRBJ1-1, with 9 positions matching TRBD1. The CDR3 runs to 15 residues. The germline V gene encodes CDR1 SGHTA and CDR2 FQGNSA. The junction had 7 bases not matched to a gene; V was cut back by 4 bases and J by 4 bases. The CDR3: CASSSRTGVGTEAFF. In nucleotides, the CDR3 is TGTGCCAGCAGCTCACGGACAGGGGTGGGCACTGAAGCTTTCTTT.

The genes are TRBV4-2 and TRBJ2-5, with 10 bases that match TRBD2. Trimming took 1 base from V and 4 from J; bases not matched to a gene: 15. The CDR3 has 19 residues. CDR1 LGHNA and CDR2 YNFKEQ come from the germline V gene. The CDR3 here is CASSQGPRFGLAGVETQYF. In DNA, the CDR3 is TGTGCCAGCAGCCAAGGTCCCCGCTTTGGCCTAGCGGGAGTAGAGACCCAGTACTTC.